Sequencing of this T cell receptor beta chain was carried out in a study of tumor-infiltrating lymphocytes in primary liver carcinoma. As for the study in general: The yield of productive TCRbeta reads per sample was roughly 3.65 to 8 million and was similar across tissue types.

Comment on this clonotype: The antigen is unknown.

Production of TCR beta cDNA used around 0.45 ug total RNA together with a constant-region primer. ARM-PCR was slightly modified, and three nested multiplex PCR rounds with it gave rise to the TCR beta libraries. Rounds one and two of PCR, each of 10 to 11 cycles, were primed with TRBV1-TRBV30 forward primers and a C-beta reverse primer. TCRdb reanalysed the multiplex PCR reads using MiXCR and keeps one entry per CDR3 protein. The repertoire holds about 75,000 distinct CDR3 sequences, with roughly 72% as singletons. Scientists recovered RNA and DNA together from roughly 18-30 mg of unsorted bulk tissue. Germline lookup yields CDR1 MGHDK and CDR2 SYGVNS. V trimming: 10 bases; J trimming: 5 bases; junction bases outside the gene matches: 10. The CDR3 covers 14 residues. Overall study results and limits: Among the pair types, tumor region pairs showed more overlap than tumor-adjacent and tumor-blood pairs.

Sequencing was carried out using tumor-adjacent normal liver tissue. The chain carries TRBV25-1 and TRBJ1-2; 10 bases are shared with TRBD1. The TCR comes from a man between 35 and 55 years old with primary liver carcinoma and hepatitis B virus infection. The CDR3 DNA is TGTGCCAACAGCCCGGGACAGGGGACTTATGGCTACACCTTC. It encodes CANSPGQGTYGYTF.